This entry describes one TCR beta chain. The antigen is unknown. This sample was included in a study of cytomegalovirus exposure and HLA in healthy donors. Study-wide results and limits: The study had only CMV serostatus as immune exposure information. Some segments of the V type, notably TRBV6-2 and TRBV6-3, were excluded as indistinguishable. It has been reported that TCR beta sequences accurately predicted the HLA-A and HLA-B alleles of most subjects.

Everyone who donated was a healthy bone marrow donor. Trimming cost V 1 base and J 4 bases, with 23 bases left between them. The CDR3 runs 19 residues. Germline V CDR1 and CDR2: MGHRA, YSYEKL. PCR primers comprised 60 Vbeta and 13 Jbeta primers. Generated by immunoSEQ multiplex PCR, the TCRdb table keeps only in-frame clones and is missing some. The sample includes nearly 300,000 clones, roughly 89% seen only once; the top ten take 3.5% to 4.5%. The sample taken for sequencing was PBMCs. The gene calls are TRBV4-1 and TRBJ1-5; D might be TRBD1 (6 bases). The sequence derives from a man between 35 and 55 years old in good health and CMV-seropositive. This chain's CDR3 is CASSQVIQGRWAQNQPQHF. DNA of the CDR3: TGCGCCAGCAGCCAAGTGATACAGGGTCGTTGGGCCCAGAATCAGCCCCAGCATTTT.